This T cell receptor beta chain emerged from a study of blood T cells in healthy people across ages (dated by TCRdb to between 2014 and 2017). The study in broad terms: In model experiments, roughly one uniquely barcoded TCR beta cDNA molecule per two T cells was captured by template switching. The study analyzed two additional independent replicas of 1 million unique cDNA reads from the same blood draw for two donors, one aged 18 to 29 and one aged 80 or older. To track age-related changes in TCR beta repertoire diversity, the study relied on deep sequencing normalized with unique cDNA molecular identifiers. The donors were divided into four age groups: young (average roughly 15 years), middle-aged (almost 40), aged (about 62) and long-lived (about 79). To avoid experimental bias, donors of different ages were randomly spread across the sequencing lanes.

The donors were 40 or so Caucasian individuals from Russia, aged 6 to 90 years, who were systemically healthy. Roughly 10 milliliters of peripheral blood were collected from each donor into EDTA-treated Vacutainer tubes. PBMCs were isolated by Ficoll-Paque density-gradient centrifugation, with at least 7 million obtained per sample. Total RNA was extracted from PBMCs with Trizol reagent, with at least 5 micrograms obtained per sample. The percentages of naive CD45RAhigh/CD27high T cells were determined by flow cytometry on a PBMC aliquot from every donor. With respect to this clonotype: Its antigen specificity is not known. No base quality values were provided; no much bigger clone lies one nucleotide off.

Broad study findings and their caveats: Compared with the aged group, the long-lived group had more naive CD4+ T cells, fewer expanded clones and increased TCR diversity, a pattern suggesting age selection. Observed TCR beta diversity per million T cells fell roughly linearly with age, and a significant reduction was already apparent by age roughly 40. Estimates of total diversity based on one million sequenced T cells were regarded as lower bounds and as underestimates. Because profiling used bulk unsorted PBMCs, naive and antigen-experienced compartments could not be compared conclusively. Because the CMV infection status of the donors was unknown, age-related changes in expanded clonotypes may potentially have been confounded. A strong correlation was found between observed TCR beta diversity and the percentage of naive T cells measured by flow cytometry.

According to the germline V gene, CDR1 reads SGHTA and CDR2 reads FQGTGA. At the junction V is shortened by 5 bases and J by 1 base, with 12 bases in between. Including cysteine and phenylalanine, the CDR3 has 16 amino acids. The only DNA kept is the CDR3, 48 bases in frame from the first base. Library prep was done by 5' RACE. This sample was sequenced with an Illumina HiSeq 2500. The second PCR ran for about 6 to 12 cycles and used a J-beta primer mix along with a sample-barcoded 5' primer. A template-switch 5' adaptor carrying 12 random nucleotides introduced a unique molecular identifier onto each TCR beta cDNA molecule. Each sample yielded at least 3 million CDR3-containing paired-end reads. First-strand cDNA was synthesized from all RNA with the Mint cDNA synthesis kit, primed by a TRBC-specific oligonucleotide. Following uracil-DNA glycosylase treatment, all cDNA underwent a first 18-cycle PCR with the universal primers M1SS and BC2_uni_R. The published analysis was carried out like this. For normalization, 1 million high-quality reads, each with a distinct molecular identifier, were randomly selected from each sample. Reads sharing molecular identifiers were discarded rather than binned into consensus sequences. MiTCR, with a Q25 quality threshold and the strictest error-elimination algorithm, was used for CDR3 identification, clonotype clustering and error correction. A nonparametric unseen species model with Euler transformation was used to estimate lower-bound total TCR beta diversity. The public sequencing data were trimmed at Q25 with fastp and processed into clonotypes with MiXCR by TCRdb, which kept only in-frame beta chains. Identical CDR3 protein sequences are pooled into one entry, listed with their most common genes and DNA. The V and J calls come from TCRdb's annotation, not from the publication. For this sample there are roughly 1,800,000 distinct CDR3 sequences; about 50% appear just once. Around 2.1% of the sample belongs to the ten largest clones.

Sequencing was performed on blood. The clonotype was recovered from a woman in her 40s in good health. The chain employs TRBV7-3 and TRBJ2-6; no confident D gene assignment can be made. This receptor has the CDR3 CASSPPMGSGANVLTF. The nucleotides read TGTGCCAGCAGCCCACCCATGGGTTCTGGGGCCAACGTCCTGACTTTC. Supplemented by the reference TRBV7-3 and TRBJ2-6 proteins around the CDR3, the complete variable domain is GAGVSQTPSNKVTEKGKYVELRCDPISGHTALYWYRQSLGQGPEFLIYFQGTGAADDSGLPNDRFFAVRPEGSVSTLKIQRTERGDSAVYLCASSPPMGSGANVLTFGAGSRLTVL.